A selection of T cell receptor beta chains follows, all from one sample in a study of blood T cell repertoires in COVID-19. The protocol was immunoSEQ multiplex PCR, while the TCRdb copy is restricted to in-frame clones and leaves out a portion. The table records 97,000 or so clones, just under 85% of them present only once. The sequenced material came from peripheral blood. All receptors derive from a man in his sixties or seventies with acute or convalescent COVID-19. The CDR3 runs from the conserved cysteine through the conserved F or W. The D gene is left open where the match is weak. For some rows the clone size is stated as once, few or many, or as a class when expanded; others skip it.

clone size	V gene	J gene	D gene	CDR3 DNA	CDR3 protein
few	TRBV7-3	TRBJ2-3	TRBD2	TGTGCCAGCAGCGCAGGGACTAGCGGGAGTACGCAGTATTTT	CASSAGTSGSTQYF
once	TRBV7-9	TRBJ1-5	.	TGTGCCAGCAGCTTACGGGGTTATCAGCCCCAGCATTTT	CASSLRGYQPQHF
.	TRBV28	TRBJ2-5	.	TGTGCCAGTAAGGCCGCAGGGAAAGAGACCCAGTACTTC	CASKAAGKETQYF
.	TRBV28	TRBJ1-3	.	TGTGCCAGCAGCAGGTCCACCTCTGGAAACACCATATATTTT	CASSRSTSGNTIYF
.	TRBV9	TRBJ1-3	TRBD1	TGTGCCAGCAGCGACCCGACAGGGACGCTTGGAAACACCATATATTTT	CASSDPTGTLGNTIYF
.	TRBV7-2	TRBJ1-6	TRBD1	TGTGCCAGCAGCTTAGCCGCACAGGGGTTCAACACTCCCCTCCACTTT	CASSLAAQGFNTPLHF
.	TRBV3-1/TRBV3-2	TRBJ2-3	.	TGTGCCAGCAGCTCCTTCCGGGGGGATACGCAGTATTTT	CASSSFRGDTQYF
.	TRBV11-3	TRBJ2-5	.	TGTGCCAGCAGCCCAGGAATCGGTGAACCCCAAGAGACCCAGTACTTC	CASSPGIGEPQETQYF
.	TRBV7-2	TRBJ1-1	TRBD1	TGTGCCAGCAGCTTCGGCAGGGGGAACGCTGAAGCTTTCTTT	CASSFGRGNAEAFF
.	TRBV27	TRBJ2-7	TRBD1	TGTGCCAGCAGTTCGGGACAGGGGTCCTACGAGCAGTACTTC	CASSSGQGSYEQYF
.	TRBV2	TRBJ2-7	TRBD1	TGTGCCAGCAACCGTCTCAGGGGGTACGAGCAGTACTTC	CASNRLRGYEQYF
.	TRBV4-2	TRBJ2-2	TRBD1	TGTGCCAGCAGCTATCCTACAGGGGGATCAAACACCGGGGAGCTGTTTTTT	CASSYPTGGSNTGELFF
.	TRBV10-2	TRBJ2-2	.	TGCGCCAGCAGTGACAGGGGTCGTACAACCGGGGAGCTGTTTTTT	CASSDRGRTTGELFF
few	TRBV5-5	TRBJ2-1	TRBD1	TGTGCCAGCAGCATAGGACAGGGGATCGATGAGCAGTTCTTC	CASSIGQGIDEQFF
.	TRBV5-1	TRBJ1-1	TRBD1	TGCGCCAGCAGCTTGGGGGTCGGACAGGACGAAGCTTTCTTT	CASSLGVGQDEAFF
.	TRBV6-5	TRBJ1-1	.	TGTGCCAGCAGTTACTCCGGACAGTACACTGAAGCTTTCTTT	CASSYSGQYTEAFF
.	TRBV20-1	TRBJ1-1	TRBD1	TGCAGTGCTAGTGAACGGGACAGGGGATCCACTGAAGCTTTCTTT	CSASERDRGSTEAFF
.	TRBV28	TRBJ1-1	.	TGTGCCAGCAGGGGTCGACAGGCACGGGACACTGAAGCTTTCTTT	CASRGRQARDTEAFF
once	TRBV5-1	TRBJ1-2	.	TGCGCCAGCAGCGGGGGCGGCCGATCTAACTATGGCTACACCTTC	CASSGGGRSNYGYTF
few	TRBV5-4	TRBJ2-7	TRBD2	TGTGCCAGCAGCACTAGCGGGGGGTCGAACGAGCAGTACTTC	CASSTSGGSNEQYF
.	TRBV4-3	TRBJ2-3	.	TGCGCCAGCAGCCCCGAGCTGGCAGATACGCAGTATTTT	CASSPELADTQYF
.	TRBV9	TRBJ2-1	.	TGTGCCAGCAGCGGTGGGGGGAGTTCCTACAATGAGCAGTTCTTC	CASSGGGSSYNEQFF
.	TRBV6-5	TRBJ2-5	.	TGTGCCAGCAGATTACAGGGTGGAGCGCAGACCCAGTACTTC	CASRLQGGAQTQYF
.	TRBV30	TRBJ1-2	.	TGTGCCTGGAGTTCAGGGGACTATGGCTACACCTTC	CAWSSGDYGYTF
.	TRBV27	TRBJ2-1	TRBD1	TGTGCCAGCAGAGGACAGGCTCATGTGAATGAGCAGTTCTTC	CASRGQAHVNEQFF
.	TRBV28	TRBJ1-2	.	TGTGCCAGCAGCTCTCCCCGGGGGGTAGCTGGCTACACCTTC	CASSSPRGVAGYTF
once	TRBV27	TRBJ2-1	.	TGTGCCAGCAGTTGGGCGGGATTGCATGAGCAGTTCTTC	CASSWAGLHEQFF
.	TRBV9	TRBJ2-7	TRBD2	TGTGCCAGCAGCGTAGATTCGGCCGGGAGGGTATCCGAGCAGTACTTC	CASSVDSAGRVSEQYF